Below, one T cell receptor beta chain is given with its context. There is no known antigen for this receptor. No quality values exist for individual bases; no much larger clone is one base distant. This sample was included in a study of CD8 T cells in ankylosing spondylitis (dated by TCRdb to 2017 to 2019). In terms of the full investigation: The study set out to find disease-linked TCR variants by profiling T cell receptor beta repertoires in ankylosing spondylitis patients and healthy donors. Samples of peripheral blood were taken, and for ankylosing spondylitis patients, synovial fluid was collected as well. In total, the full study cohort was made up of roughly 100 healthy donors and 25 ankylosing spondylitis patients. Overall study outcomes, separate from this receptor: According to the report, matched synovial fluid samples from ankylosing spondylitis patients were significantly enriched for the disease-linked clones. In peripheral blood, the disease-linked clones were found at relatively low frequencies and had a CD8+ phenotype. Some motif variants were previously reported in synovial fluid and blood of reactive arthritis patients, suggesting common disease-initiation mechanisms. A TCR beta motif made up of several highly homologous amino acid variants appeared to be characteristic of blood from ankylosing spondylitis patients.

The CDR3 measures 15 amino acids from cysteine to phenylalanine. Here the CDR3 DNA is all that survives: 45 bases in frame from base 1. The germline V gene (reference sequence) gives CDR1 as LGHDT and CDR2 as YNNKEL. The V end gives up 1 base and the J end 4 bases, leaving 6 bases in the junction not matched to a gene. Sequencing instrument: Illumina HiSeq 2500. Quantitative 5'-RACE with molecular barcodes was the method used to prepare the TCR beta libraries. In the authors' own workflow: A new computational method based on a probabilistic model of VDJ rearrangement was used to identify disease-linked TCR variants. The public sequencing data were trimmed at Q25 with fastp and processed into clonotypes with MiXCR by TCRdb, which kept only in-frame beta chains. Entries are consolidated by CDR3 protein sequence, retaining the most common genes and DNA. TCRdb, not the original authors, processed these V and J calls. The sample table contains approximately 540,000 distinct CDR3 sequences; only one count was recorded for 9.5% to 15% of them. Of the sample, approximately 6.2% falls within the top ten clones.

This clonotype was obtained from a male donor with ankylosing spondylitis. The chain is assembled from TRBV3-1 and TRBJ2-7; 8 junctional bases match TRBD2. What was sequenced was blood, either unsorted or a sorted T cell fraction (not recorded which). CDR3 reads: CASSQAAGAGYEQYF. The nucleotide sequence reads TGTGCCAGCAGCCAAGCAGCGGGAGCCGGATACGAGCAGTACTTC.